This entry features one T cell receptor beta chain sequence. The source of the sample is a study of blood T cell repertoires in COVID-19. Looking at the study overall: Both acute and convalescent COVID-19 samples were obtained from the United States, Italy and Spain.

Germline V gene sequence: CDR1 LNHDA, CDR2 SQIVND (reference sequence). J gave up 4 bases and V 4 bases, and 12 bases lay outside the gene matches. The CDR3 has 17 amino acids. Everyone who took part was roughly 18 to 89 years old, and they came from 24 US areas. The study assigned cohorts using participant-reported clinical history. Generated by immunoSEQ multiplex PCR, the TCRdb table keeps only in-frame clones and is missing some. The sample lists a few hundred thousand clones, around 84% occurring once. The rearrangement links TRBV19 to TRBJ2-2, with 7 bases identical to TRBD2. This clonotype originated in a woman aged 40 to 50 with acute COVID-19. Sequencing was performed on PBMCs or T cells enriched from blood (not recorded which). CDR3 amino acids: CASSTSPGPGGTGELFF. For the CDR3, the DNA is TGTGCCAGTAGTACCAGTCCGGGCCCGGGGGGCACCGGGGAGCTGTTTTTT.